Following are 18 T cell receptor beta chains from one sample sequenced in a study of T cell responses to AZD1222 COVID-19 vaccine. Measured with immunoSEQ multiplex PCR; TCRdb has only the in-frame clones, and not every one. Among roughly 150,000 clones listed, approximately 90% were seen once. The sample in question was peripheral blood, obtained on day 0 of AZD1222 vaccination. The receptor source for this set is an adult in good health.

This clone was detected only once. The rearrangement joins TRBV29-1 to TRBJ1-4; D ambiguous. Germline assignment: CDR1 SQVTM and CDR2 ANQGSEA. The CDR3 runs 13 residues. V was cut by 5 bases and J by 1 base, with 8 bases left in between. The CDR3 nucleotides are TGCAGCGTTAGTTCGGTAACTAATGAAAAACTGTTTTTT. This sequence encodes CSVSSVTNEKLFF.

The rearrangement uses TRBV6-5 and TRBJ1-4; no firm D call. Trimming cost V 0 bases and J 14 bases, with 7 bases left between them. Germline V lookup: CDR1 MNHEY, CDR2 SVGAGI. This CDR3 is 11 amino acids long. DNA of the CDR3: TGTGCCAGCAGTTACTCGGGGAGCCTGTTTTTT. Translating gives CASSYSGSLFF.

V is TRBV11-2 and J is TRBJ2-5; 7 bases match TRBD2. In germline, CDR1 is SGHAT, CDR2 FQNNGV. The length of the CDR3 is 14 residues. V shed 3 bases and J 2 bases; nucleotides not matched to a gene: 3. DNA for the CDR3: TGTGCCAGCAGCTTTGAGGGACTACAAGAGACCCAGTACTTC. This sequence encodes CASSFEGLQETQYF.

The chain combines TRBV27 with TRBJ2-5; 10 bases map to TRBD2. There are 15 residues in the CDR3. Germline lookup yields CDR1 MNHEY and CDR2 SMNVEV (reference sequence). The ends lost 6 bases at V and 2 bases at J; junction bases unmatched: 6. CDR3 sequence (DNA): TGTGCCAGCAGCTCACTAGCGGGGCTTCAAGAGACCCAGTACTTC. Translating gives CASSSLAGLQETQYF.

The chain employs TRBV10-3 and TRBJ1-4; 9 bases are shared with TRBD1. With V trimmed by 3 bases and J by 10 bases, 21 bases remained unmatched. In germline, CDR1 is ENHRY, CDR2 SYGVKD. This CDR3 comprises 19 residues. DNA of the CDR3: TGTGCCATCAGTGAATGGTCTGGGGACAGGGAGAAGCATTGGGGAAAACTGTTTTTT. Encoded protein: CAISEWSGDREKHWGKLFF.

As concerns this clone: The identical CDR3 is also encoded by other nucleotide sequences in the sample. The CDR3 DNA sequence: TGTGCCAGCACCCTAATTAGTGACACCGGGGAGCTGTTTTTT. Encoded protein: CASTLISDTGELFF. The rearrangement links TRBV2 to TRBJ2-2; D gene unclear. The V gene lost 7 bases and the J gene lost 3 bases, with 12 bases spanning the gap. This CDR3 is built from 14 residues. CDR1 and CDR2 (germline): SNHLY, FYNNEI. The complete variable domain, with remaining parts taken from reference TRBV2 and TRBJ2-2, reads EPEVTQTPSHQVTQMGQEVILRCVPISNHLYFYWYRQILGQKVEFLVSFYNNEISEKSEIFDDQFSVERPDGSNFTLKIRSTKLEDSAMYFCASTLISDTGELFFGEGSRLTVL.

The chain uses TRBV5-5 and TRBJ1-1, with D unresolved. Germline V CDR1 and CDR2: SGHKS, YYEKEE (reference sequence). V lost 0 bases to trimming and J lost 8 bases, with 8 bases between them. The CDR3 runs 12 residues. The CDR3 spells CASSLALPEAFF. DNA for the CDR3: TGTGCCAGCAGCTTGGCCCTACCAGAAGCTTTCTTT.

CDR3 sequence reads: CASRSGTGGRGEAFF. The CDR3 DNA sequence: TGTGCCAGCAGATCCGGGACAGGGGGTCGGGGGGAAGCTTTCTTT. The rearrangement uses TRBV28 and TRBJ1-1, with TRBD1 matching over 11 bases. The CDR3 spans 15 residues. J lost 8 bases, V lost 6 bases, and 11 bases had no gene match. Germline V gives CDR1 MDHEN, CDR2 SYDVKM.

This chain joins TRBV6-4 and TRBJ1-4, with a tentative D call TRBD1 (5 bases). Trimming left V 3 bases short and J 5 bases short, with 16 bases between. Germline lookup yields CDR1 MRHNA and CDR2 SNTAGT. This CDR3 comprises 16 residues. In DNA form, the CDR3 reads TGTGCCAGCAGTGAAGTAGGGGATAGCGGCAATGAAAAACTGTTTTTT. Translated, it gives CASSEVGDSGNEKLFF.

CDR3 amino acids: CASSPIPNQPQHF. The DNA of the CDR3 is TGTGCCAGCAGCCCTATCCCCAATCAGCCCCAGCATTTT. J is TRBJ1-5 and V is TRBV9; D gene ambiguous. Trimming cost V 4 bases and J 3 bases, with 8 bases left between them. This CDR3 is built from 13 residues. The germline V gene has CDR1 SGDLS and CDR2 YYNGEE.

This clone appeared a few times. This sequence joins TRBV10-2 and TRBJ2-1; D uncertain. The germline V gene has CDR1 WSHSY and CDR2 SAAADI. This CDR3 has 13 amino acids. Trimming removed 6 bases from V and 2 bases from J, with 8 bases in between. The CDR3 protein is CASRDTPYNEQFF. DNA of the CDR3: TGCGCCAGCAGAGATACACCCTACAATGAGCAGTTCTTC.

The chain links TRBV29-1 to TRBJ2-7; 8 bases align to TRBD1. V shed 7 bases and J 2 bases; nucleotides not matched to a gene: 16. The CDR3 extends over 16 amino acids. CDR1 is SQVTM and CDR2 is ANQGSEA in the germline V gene. CDR3 amino acids: CSAVDRVKTRPYEQYF. In DNA form, the CDR3 reads TGCAGCGCCGTGGACAGGGTGAAGACCAGGCCCTACGAGCAGTACTTC.

The J gene is TRBJ1-2, the V gene TRBV6-5; TRBD1 matches 8 bases. Per germline, CDR1 MNHEY and CDR2 SVGAGI. The V gene end was trimmed by 7 bases and the J gene end by 2 bases; junction bases not matched to a gene: 3. This CDR3 is built from 13 residues. The CDR3 DNA reads TGTGCCAGCAAGCCAGGGGGCAACTATGGCTACACCTTC. It is translated as CASKPGGNYGYTF.

V gene TRBV6-1 combines with J gene TRBJ1-2, with 7 bases matching TRBD1. CDR1 and CDR2 (germline): MNHNS, SASEGT. The CDR3 extends over 15 amino acids. The trim removed 4 bases at V and 4 bases at J, leaving 9 bases unmatched. The CDR3 spells CASSGASGTAYGYTF. The DNA of the CDR3 is TGTGCCAGCAGTGGAGCCAGCGGGACAGCCTATGGCTACACCTTC.

This sequence joins TRBV11-2 and TRBJ2-3, with 7 bases that match TRBD2. The V segment lost 8 bases and the J segment 1 base; nucleotides outside the gene matches: 3. Germline values: CDR1 SGHAT, CDR2 FQNNGV. The CDR3 has 13 amino acids. The CDR3 is CASASGGTDTQYF. The DNA for the CDR3 is TGTGCCAGCGCGAGCGGGGGCACAGATACGCAGTATTTT.

The sample holds one count of this clone. The J gene is TRBJ2-1, the V gene TRBV5-1; 9 nucleotides align to TRBD1. V lost 3 bases and J lost 0; bases outside the gene matches: 10. Germline CDR1 SGHRS, CDR2 YFSETQ. This CDR3 region has 18 residues. The CDR3 nucleotides read TGCGCCAGCAGCTCAAAAAAGGGACAGGGAACCTCCTACAATGAGCAGTTCTTC. This sequence encodes CASSSKKGQGTSYNEQFF.

This clone has a single count. The chain uses TRBV6-5 and TRBJ2-3, with unresolved D. The CDR3 is 12 amino acids. The germline V gene encodes CDR1 MNHEY and CDR2 SVGAGI. Between the trimmed V and J ends, which lost 5 bases and 6 bases, there was a span of 9 bases. The CDR3 loop reads CASSPRRDTQYF. CDR3 bases: TGTGCCAGCAGTCCCCGTAGGGATACGCAGTATTTT.

CDR3: CASRRGENYGYTF. CDR3 nucleotides: TGTGCCAGCAGAAGGGGAGAAAACTATGGCTACACCTTC. The rearrangement joins TRBV27 to TRBJ1-2, with a possible D match to TRBD1 (5 bases). Germline loops: CDR1 MNHEY, CDR2 SMNVEV (reference sequence). V lost 6 bases to trimming and J lost 2 bases, with 10 bases between them. CDR3 length: 13 residues.